The source of this T cell receptor beta chain is a study of breast tumors, draining lymph nodes, adjacent tissues. Study results and caveats: Tumors had less TCR diversity than lymph nodes, more than nontumor tissue. Data only fit, rather than demonstrated, lymph node origin of most tumor T cells. Findings are consistent with lymph node origin and intratumoral expansion of most tumor T cells.

TCRdb re-analysed the multiplex PCR reads in MiXCR, keeping a single row per CDR3 protein. This repertoire shows around 22,000 distinct CDR3 sequences, about 61% found once; its top ten account for 15% to 20%. This CDR3 region has 17 residues. Per the germline V gene, CDR1 is KGHDR and CDR2 is SFDVKD. Trimming removed 2 bases from V and 5 bases from J; junction bases left unmatched: 6. For this clonotype: Its antigen is unknown.

This chain links TRBV24-1 with TRBJ2-5; 14 bases agree with TRBD2. The sample taken for sequencing was tumor-adjacent breast tissue. This TCR was sampled from a female donor with breast cancer. Some clones in this sample may be carry-over from other donors' samples. The CDR3 coding sequence is TGTGCCACCAGTGATTACCGACTAGCGGGAGGGTGGGAGACCCAGTACTTC. It codes for CATSDYRLAGGWETQYF.